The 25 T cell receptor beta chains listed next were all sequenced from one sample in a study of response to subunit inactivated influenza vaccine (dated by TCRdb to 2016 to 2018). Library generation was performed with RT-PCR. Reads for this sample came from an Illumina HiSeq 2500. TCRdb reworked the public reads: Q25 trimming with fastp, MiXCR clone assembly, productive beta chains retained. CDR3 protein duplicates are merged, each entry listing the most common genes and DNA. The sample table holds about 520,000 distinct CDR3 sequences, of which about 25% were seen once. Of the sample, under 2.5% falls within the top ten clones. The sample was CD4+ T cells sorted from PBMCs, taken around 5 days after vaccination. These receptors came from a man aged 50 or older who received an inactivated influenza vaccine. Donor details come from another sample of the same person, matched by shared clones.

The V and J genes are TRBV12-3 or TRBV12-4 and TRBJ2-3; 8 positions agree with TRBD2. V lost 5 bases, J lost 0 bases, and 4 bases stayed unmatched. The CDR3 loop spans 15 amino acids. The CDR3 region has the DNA TGTGCCAGCAGTACTAGCGGATCTAGCACAGATACGCAGTATTTT. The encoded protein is CASSTSGSSTDTQYF.

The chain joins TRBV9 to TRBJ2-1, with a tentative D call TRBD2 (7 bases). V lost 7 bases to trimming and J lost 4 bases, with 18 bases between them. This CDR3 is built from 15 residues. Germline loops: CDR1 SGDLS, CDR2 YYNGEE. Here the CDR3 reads CASAGGGGTYNEQFF. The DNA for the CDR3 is TGTGCCAGCGCGGGTGGCGGGGGCACTTACAATGAGCAGTTCTTC. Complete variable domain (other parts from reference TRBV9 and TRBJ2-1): DSGVTQTPKHLITATGQRVTLRCSPRSGDLSVYWYQQSLDQGLQFLIQYYNGEERAKGNILERFSAQQFPDLHSELNLSSLELGDSALYFCASAGGGGTYNEQFFGPGTRLTVL.

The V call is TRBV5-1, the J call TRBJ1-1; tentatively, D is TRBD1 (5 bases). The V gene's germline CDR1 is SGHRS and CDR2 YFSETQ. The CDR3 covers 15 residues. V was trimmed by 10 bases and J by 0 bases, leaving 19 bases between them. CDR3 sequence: CALGPEDCLNTEAFF. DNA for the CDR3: TGCGCCCTGGGACCCGAGGACTGCTTGAACACTGAAGCTTTCTTT.

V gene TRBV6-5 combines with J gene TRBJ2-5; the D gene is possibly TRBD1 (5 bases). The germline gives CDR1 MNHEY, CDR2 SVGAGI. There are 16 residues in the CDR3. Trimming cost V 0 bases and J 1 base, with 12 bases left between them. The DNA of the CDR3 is TGTGCCAGCAGTTACTCTATGGGGCACTTCCAAGAGACCCAGTACTTC. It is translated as CASSYSMGHFQETQYF.

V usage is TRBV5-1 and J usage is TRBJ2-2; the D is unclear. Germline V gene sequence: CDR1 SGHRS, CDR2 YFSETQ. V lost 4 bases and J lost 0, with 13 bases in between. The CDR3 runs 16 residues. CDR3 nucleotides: TGCGCCAGCAGCCCTCTGGGAACCTCGAACACCGGGGAGCTGTTTTTT. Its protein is CASSPLGTSNTGELFF.

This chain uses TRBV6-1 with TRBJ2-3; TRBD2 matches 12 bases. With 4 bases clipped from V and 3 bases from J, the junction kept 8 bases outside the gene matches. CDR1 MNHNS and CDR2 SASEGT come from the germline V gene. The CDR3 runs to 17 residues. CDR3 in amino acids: CASSVGLAGSTTDTQYF. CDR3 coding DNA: TGTGCCAGCAGTGTAGGACTAGCGGGGTCCACTACAGATACGCAGTATTTT.

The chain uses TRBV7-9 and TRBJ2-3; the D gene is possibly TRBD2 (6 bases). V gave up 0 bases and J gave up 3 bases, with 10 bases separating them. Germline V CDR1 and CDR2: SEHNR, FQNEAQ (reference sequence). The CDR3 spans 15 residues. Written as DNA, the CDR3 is TGTGCCAGCAGCTTAGCCCTGGGAGGAACAGATACGCAGTATTTT. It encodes CASSLALGGTDTQYF.

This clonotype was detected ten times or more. CDR3: CASSLGWGRSTDTQYF. The CDR3 DNA reads TGTGCCAGCAGCTTGGGTTGGGGGCGCAGCACAGATACGCAGTATTTT. This rearrangement joins TRBV5-5 to TRBJ2-3; the D gene is possibly TRBD1 (6 bases). This CDR3 region has 16 residues. Trimming pared 0 bases from V and 0 bases from J, leaving 11 bases between. The V gene's germline CDR1 is SGHKS and CDR2 YYEKEE (reference sequence). Full variable domain (missing parts from reference TRBV5-5 and TRBJ2-3): DAGVTQSPTHLIKTRGQQVTLRCSPISGHKSVSWYQQVLGQGPQFIFQYYEKEERGRGNFPDRFSARQFPNYSSELNVNALLLGDSALYLCASSLGWGRSTDTQYFGPGTRLTVL.

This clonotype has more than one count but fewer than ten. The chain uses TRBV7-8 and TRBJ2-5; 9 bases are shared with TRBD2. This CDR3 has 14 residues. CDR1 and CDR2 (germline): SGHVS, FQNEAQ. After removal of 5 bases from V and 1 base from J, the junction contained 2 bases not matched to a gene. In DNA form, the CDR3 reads TGTGCCAGCAGCGTTAGCGGGGGCCAAGAGACCCAGTACTTC. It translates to CASSVSGGQETQYF.

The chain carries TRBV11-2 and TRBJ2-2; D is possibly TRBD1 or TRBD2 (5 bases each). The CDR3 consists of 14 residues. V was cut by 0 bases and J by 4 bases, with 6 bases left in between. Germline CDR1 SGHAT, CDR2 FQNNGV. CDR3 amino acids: CASSLDGTTGELFF. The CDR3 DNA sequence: TGTGCCAGCAGCTTAGATGGGACCACCGGGGAGCTGTTTTTT.

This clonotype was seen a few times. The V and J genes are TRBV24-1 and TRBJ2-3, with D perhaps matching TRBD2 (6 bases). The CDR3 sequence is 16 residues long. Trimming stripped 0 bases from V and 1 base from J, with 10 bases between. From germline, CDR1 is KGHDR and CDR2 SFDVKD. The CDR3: CATSDLAGSGTDTQYF. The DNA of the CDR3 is TGTGCCACCAGTGATTTGGCCGGGAGTGGCACAGATACGCAGTATTTT.

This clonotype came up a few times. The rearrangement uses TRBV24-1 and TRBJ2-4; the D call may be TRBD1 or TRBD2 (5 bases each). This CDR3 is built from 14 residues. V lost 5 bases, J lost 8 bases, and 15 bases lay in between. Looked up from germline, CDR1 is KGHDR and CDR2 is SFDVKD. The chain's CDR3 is CATSVSGGDDIQYF. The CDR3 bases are TGTGCCACCAGTGTGAGTGGGGGTGATGACATTCAGTACTTC.

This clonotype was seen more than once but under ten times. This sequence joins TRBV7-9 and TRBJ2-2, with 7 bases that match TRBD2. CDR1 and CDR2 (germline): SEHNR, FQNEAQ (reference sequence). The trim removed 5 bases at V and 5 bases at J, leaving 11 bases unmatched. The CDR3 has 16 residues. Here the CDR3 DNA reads TGTGCCAGCAGCCCCTTCGGGCTAGCGGCGACCGGGGAGCTGTTTTTT. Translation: CASSPFGLAATGELFF. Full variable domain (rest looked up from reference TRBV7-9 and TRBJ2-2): DTGVSQNPRHKITKRGQNVTFRCDPISEHNRLYWYRQTLGQGPEFLTYFQNEAQLEKSRLLSDRFSAERPKGSFSTLEIQRTEQGDSAMYLCASSPFGLAATGELFFGEGSRLTVL.

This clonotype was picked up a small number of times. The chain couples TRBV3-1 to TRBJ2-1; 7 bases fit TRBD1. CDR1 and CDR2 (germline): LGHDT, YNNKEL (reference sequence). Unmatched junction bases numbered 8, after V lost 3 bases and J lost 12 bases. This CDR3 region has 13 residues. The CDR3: CASSHSTGDGQFF. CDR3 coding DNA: TGTGCCAGCAGCCACTCCACAGGGGATGGGCAGTTCTTC.

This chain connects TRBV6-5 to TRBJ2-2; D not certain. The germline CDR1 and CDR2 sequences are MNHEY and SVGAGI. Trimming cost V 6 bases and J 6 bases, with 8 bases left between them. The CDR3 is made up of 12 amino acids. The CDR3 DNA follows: TGTGCCAGCAGAGAGTCGCCCGGGGAGCTGTTTTTT. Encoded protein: CASRESPGELFF.

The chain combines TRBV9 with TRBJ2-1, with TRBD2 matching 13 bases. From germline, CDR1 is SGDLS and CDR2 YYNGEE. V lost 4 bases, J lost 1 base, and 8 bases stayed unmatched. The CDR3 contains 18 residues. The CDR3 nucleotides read TGTGCCAGCAGCCCCGGGACTAGCGGGATCCGGTCCTACAATGAGCAGTTCTTC. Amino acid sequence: CASSPGTSGIRSYNEQFF.

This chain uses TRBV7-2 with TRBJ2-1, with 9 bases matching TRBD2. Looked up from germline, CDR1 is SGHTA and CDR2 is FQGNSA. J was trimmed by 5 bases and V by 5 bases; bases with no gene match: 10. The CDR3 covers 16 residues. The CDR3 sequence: CASSPLAGGVDNEQFF. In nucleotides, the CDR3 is TGTGCCAGCAGCCCTCTCGCGGGAGGGGTGGACAATGAGCAGTTCTTC.

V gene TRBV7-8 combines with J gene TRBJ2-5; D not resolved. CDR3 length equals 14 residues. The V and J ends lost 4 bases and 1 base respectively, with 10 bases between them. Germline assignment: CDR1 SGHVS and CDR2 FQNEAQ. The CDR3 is CASSSTTIQETQYF. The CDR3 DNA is TGTGCCAGCAGCTCGACGACCATCCAAGAGACCCAGTACTTC.

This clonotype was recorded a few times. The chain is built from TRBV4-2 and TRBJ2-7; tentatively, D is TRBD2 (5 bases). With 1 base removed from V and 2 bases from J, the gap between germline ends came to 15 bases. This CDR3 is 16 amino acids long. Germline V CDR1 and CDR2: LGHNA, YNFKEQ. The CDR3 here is CASSQGGQSITYEQYF. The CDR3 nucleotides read TGTGCCAGCAGCCAAGGAGGGCAGAGTATTACCTACGAGCAGTACTTC.

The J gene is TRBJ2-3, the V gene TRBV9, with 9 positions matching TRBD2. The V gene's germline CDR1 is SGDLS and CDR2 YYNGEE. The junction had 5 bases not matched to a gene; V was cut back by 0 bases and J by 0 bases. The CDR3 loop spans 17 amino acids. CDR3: CASSVAFTSGSTDTQYF. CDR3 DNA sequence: TGTGCCAGCAGCGTAGCCTTCACTAGCGGGAGCACAGATACGCAGTATTTT.

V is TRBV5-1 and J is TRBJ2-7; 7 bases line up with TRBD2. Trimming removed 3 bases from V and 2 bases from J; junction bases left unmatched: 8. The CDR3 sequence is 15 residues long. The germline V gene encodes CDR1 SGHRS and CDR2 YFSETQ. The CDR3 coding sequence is TGCGCCAGCAGCTACCGGTCGGGGGGTACCTACGAGCAGTACTTC. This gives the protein CASSYRSGGTYEQYF.

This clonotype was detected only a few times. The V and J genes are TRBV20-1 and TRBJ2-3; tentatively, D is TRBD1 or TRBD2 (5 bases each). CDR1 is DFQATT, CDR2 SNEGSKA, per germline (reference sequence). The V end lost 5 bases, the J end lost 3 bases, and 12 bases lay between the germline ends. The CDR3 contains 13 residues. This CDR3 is CSARRDGTDTQYF. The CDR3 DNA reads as TGCAGTGCTCGCCGGGACGGGACAGATACGCAGTATTTT.

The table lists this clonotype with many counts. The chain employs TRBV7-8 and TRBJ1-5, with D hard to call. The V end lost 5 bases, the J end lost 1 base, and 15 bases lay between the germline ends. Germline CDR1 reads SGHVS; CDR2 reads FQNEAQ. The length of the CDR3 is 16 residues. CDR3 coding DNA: TGTGCCAGCAGCCGTAGCCGAGTTATGAGCAATCAGCCCCAGCATTTT. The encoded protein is CASSRSRVMSNQPQHF.

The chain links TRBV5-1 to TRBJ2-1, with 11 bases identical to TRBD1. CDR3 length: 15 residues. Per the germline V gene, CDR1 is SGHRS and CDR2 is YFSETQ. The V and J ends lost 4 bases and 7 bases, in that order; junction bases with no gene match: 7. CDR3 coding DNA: TGCGCCAGCAGCATAGGACAGGGGGCAGGGAATGAGCAGTTCTTC. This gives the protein CASSIGQGAGNEQFF.

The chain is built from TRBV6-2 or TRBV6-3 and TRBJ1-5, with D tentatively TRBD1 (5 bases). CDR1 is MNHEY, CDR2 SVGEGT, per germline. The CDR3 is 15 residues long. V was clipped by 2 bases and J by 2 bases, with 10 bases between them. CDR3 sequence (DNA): TGTGCCAGCAGTTACGAAGGGGTTGGCAATCAGCCCCAGCATTTT. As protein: CASSYEGVGNQPQHF.